Shown below are 27 T cell receptor beta chains from a single sample sequenced in a study of technical replicates of blood from several donors. Assay: immunoSEQ multiplex PCR; the TCRdb copy retains only in-frame clones and omits some. The sample consists of tens of thousands of clones, roughly 92% of them appearing once. Sequenced: T cells isolated from PBMCs. Receptors originate from a human donor in good health.

The chain combines TRBV6-1 with TRBJ2-7; 9 positions agree with TRBD1. Germline trimming cut 1 base from V and 5 bases from J; bases unmatched to any gene: 6. This CDR3 is built from 15 residues. CDR1 MNHNS and CDR2 SASEGT come from the germline V gene. CDR3 coding DNA: TGTGCCAGCAGTGAAGTGGGACAGGGTTTCGACGAGCAGTACTTC. Its protein product is CASSEVGQGFDEQYF.

This chain joins TRBV6-6 and TRBJ1-1; 7 positions match TRBD1. The germline V gene has CDR1 MNHNY and CDR2 SVGAGI (reference sequence). This CDR3 region has 12 residues. Trimming took 5 bases from V and 8 from J; bases not matched to a gene: 5. The chain's CDR3 is CASSQWTGEAFF. The CDR3, as DNA: TGTGCCAGCAGTCAGTGGACAGGAGAAGCTTTCTTT.

The rearrangement joins TRBV11-3 to TRBJ2-7, with TRBD2 matching over 10 bases. V shed 3 bases and J 3 bases; nucleotides not matched to a gene: 2. The CDR3 length is 14 residues. Germline loops: CDR1 SGHNT, CDR2 YENEEA. CDR3 bases: TGTGCCAGCAGCTTCGCTAGCGGGAGCTACGAGCAGTACTTC. This translates into CASSFASGSYEQYF.

V usage is TRBV7-2 and J usage is TRBJ1-1; 7 nucleotides align to TRBD1. V shed 5 bases, J shed 7 bases, and the junction held 10 bases outside the gene matches. The CDR3 is 14 residues long. Germline values: CDR1 SGHTA, CDR2 FQGNSA. The DNA for the CDR3 is TGTGCCAGCAGCACCTTACAGGGGAGGAGTGAAGCTTTCTTT. As protein: CASSTLQGRSEAFF.

The chain combines TRBV28 with TRBJ2-2; maybe TRBD1 (5 bases). Per the germline V gene, CDR1 is MDHEN and CDR2 is SYDVKM. The CDR3 is made up of 12 amino acids. Trimming stripped 5 bases from V and 7 bases from J, with 8 bases between. The DNA of the CDR3 is TGTGCCAGCAGTCTCAGGGACGGGGAGCTGTTTTTT. As protein: CASSLRDGELFF.

A single count supports this clone. J is TRBJ2-2 and V is TRBV7-2; D possibly corresponds to TRBD1 (5 bases). The CDR3 is made up of 13 amino acids. V gave up 6 bases and J gave up 4 bases, with 9 bases separating them. Germline lookup yields CDR1 SGHTA and CDR2 FQGNSA. For the CDR3, the DNA is TGTGCCAGCAGATTTCAGGGCACCGGGGAGCTGTTTTTT. It yields the protein CASRFQGTGELFF.

The chain couples TRBV7-9 to TRBJ2-1; the match to TRBD2 covers 7 bases. In germline, CDR1 is SEHNR, CDR2 FQNEAQ (reference sequence). V lost 2 bases, J lost 2 bases, and 6 bases stayed unmatched. The CDR3 is 16 amino acids. The CDR3 DNA sequence: TGTGCCAGCAGCTTACATTCGGGAGGAACCTACAATGAGCAGTTCTTC. This codes for CASSLHSGGTYNEQFF.

This chain joins TRBV2 and TRBJ2-2; the match to TRBD2 covers 8 bases. V lost 7 bases to trimming and J lost 7 bases; unmatched junction nucleotides: 5. Germline V gene lookup returns CDR1 SNHLY and CDR2 FYNNEI. This CDR3 is 13 amino acids long. CDR3 DNA sequence: TGTGCCAGCAAAGGACTAGCCCTCGGGGAGCTGTTTTTT. Its protein is CASKGLALGELFF. Supplemented by reference TRBV2 and TRBJ2-2, the full variable domain reads EPEVTQTPSHQVTQMGQEVILRCVPISNHLYFYWYRQILGQKVEFLVSFYNNEISEKSEIFDDQFSVERPDGSNFTLKIRSTKLEDSAMYFCASKGLALGELFFGEGSRLTVL.

V is TRBV9 and J is TRBJ1-1, with TRBD1 as a possible D gene (5 bases). The germline V and J ends were trimmed by 4 bases and 4 bases, with 11 bases remaining between them. Germline CDR1 and CDR2: SGDLS and YYNGEE. The CDR3 sequence is 13 residues long. CDR3 sequence reads: CASSLGGSTEAFF. Written as DNA, the CDR3 is TGTGCCAGCAGCCTGGGGGGGTCCACTGAAGCTTTCTTT.

J is TRBJ2-5 and V is TRBV9, with 7 bases fitting TRBD2. Germline trimming cut 3 bases from V and 3 bases from J; bases unmatched to any gene: 14. The CDR3 runs 17 residues. Germline V gene data show CDR1 as SGDLS and CDR2 as YYNGEE. The CDR3 nucleotides are TGTGCCAGCAGCGCCCCTTCCCGTCTCGCGGGAGAAGAGACCCAGTACTTC. As protein: CASSAPSRLAGEETQYF.

The chain uses TRBV9 and TRBJ2-3, with TRBD2 matching over 7 bases. Per the germline V gene, CDR1 is SGDLS and CDR2 is YYNGEE. The CDR3 runs 16 residues. The V gene end was trimmed by 1 base and the J gene end by 2 bases; junction bases not matched to a gene: 7. The CDR3 spells CASSVLAALPTDTQYF. The CDR3 DNA reads as TGTGCCAGCAGCGTACTAGCGGCTCTTCCCACAGATACGCAGTATTTT.

V gene TRBV7-2 combines with J gene TRBJ2-3; D possibly corresponds to TRBD2 (6 bases). The CDR3 consists of 17 residues. Germline lookup yields CDR1 SGHTA and CDR2 FQGNSA. Trimming stripped 4 bases from V and 1 base from J, with 18 bases between. CDR3 coding DNA: TGTGCCAGCAGCTGGGCCGGGGGAGCGCGGGGCACAGATACGCAGTATTTT. Translated: CASSWAGGARGTDTQYF.

This clone was counted between two and nine times. DNA for the CDR3: TGTGCCAGCGGCCCGAACACCGGGGAGCTGTTTTTT. Protein product: CASGPNTGELFF. The rearrangement joins TRBV7-3 to TRBJ2-2; D unresolved. The CDR3 sequence is 12 residues long. V lost 8 bases and J 0 bases, leaving 4 bases between the germline ends. Germline lookup yields CDR1 SGHTA and CDR2 FQGTGA.

This sequence joins TRBV7-2 and TRBJ2-7; no clear D gene. This CDR3 region has 14 residues. Germline V gives CDR1 SGHTA, CDR2 FQGNSA. Trimming left V 1 base short and J 4 bases short, with 11 bases between. The CDR3 nucleotides are TGTGCCAGCAGCTTAGTGGTGGGCGTTTACGAGCAGTACTTC. It encodes CASSLVVGVYEQYF.

The chain recombines TRBV6-5 with TRBJ2-1; D uncertain. Trimming left V 0 bases short and J 9 bases short, with 12 bases between. Germline V gene data show CDR1 as MNHEY and CDR2 as SVGAGI. The CDR3 is 14 residues long. The CDR3, as DNA: TGTGCCAGCAGTTACTCGAGGATTTGGTTTGAGCAGTTCTTC. As protein: CASSYSRIWFEQFF.

This clone has only a few counts. At one boundary the junction diverges from the germline segment, which might be a read error. The genes are TRBV18 and TRBJ1-5; D is uncertain. CDR3 size: 13 residues. Looked up from germline, CDR1 is KGHSH and CDR2 is LQKENI. The CDR3 protein is CASSRTSDQPQHF. CDR3 bases: TGTGCCAGCTCACGAACTAGCGATCAGCCCCAGCATTTT. The full variable domain, completed using reference TRBV18 and TRBJ1-5, is NAGVMQNPRHLVRRRGQEARLRCSPMKGHSHVYWYRQLPEEGLKFMVYLQKENIIDESGMPKERFSAEFPKEGPSILRIQQVVRGDSAAYFCASSRTSDQPQHFGDGTRLSIL.

This rearrangement joins TRBV10-2 to TRBJ1-1; no definite D call. From germline, CDR1 is WSHSY and CDR2 SAAADI. V lost 7 bases to trimming and J lost 3 bases, with 9 bases between them. This CDR3 comprises 12 residues. The CDR3, as DNA: TGCGCCAGCAATAATCCTCACACTGAAGCTTTCTTT. Its protein product is CASNNPHTEAFF.

The chain recombines TRBV4-2 with TRBJ1-3; TRBD1 agrees at 8 bases. CDR3 length: 14 amino acids. Unmatched junction bases numbered 5, after V lost 2 bases and J lost 8 bases. Germline V gene sequence: CDR1 LGHNA, CDR2 YNFKEQ. CDR3 region: CASSQRTGLYTIYF. For the CDR3, the DNA is TGTGCCAGCAGCCAAAGGACAGGGTTATACACCATATATTTT.

In DNA, the CDR3 is TGCGCCAGCAGCACCGATAGCGGGAGGGGCGAATACAATGAGCAGTTCTTC. This sequence encodes CASSTDSGRGEYNEQFF. The rearrangement uses TRBV4-3 and TRBJ2-1; 11 bases agree with TRBD2. This CDR3 spans 17 amino acids. Trimming removed 5 bases from V and 4 bases from J; junction bases left unmatched: 10. Germline lookup yields CDR1 LGHNA and CDR2 YSLEER.

The CDR3 coding sequence is TGCAGCGCTAGTCGGGTTGGAGGCACTGAAGCTTTCTTT. As protein: CSASRVGGTEAFF. The chain combines TRBV29-1 with TRBJ1-1; D is unclear. The CDR3 spans 13 residues. Germline V lookup: CDR1 SQVTM, CDR2 ANQGSEA. Trimming removed 7 bases at V and 4 bases at J, with 16 bases between.

The sample holds a few counts of this clone. J is TRBJ1-2 and V is TRBV21-1; TRBD1, the D gene given by the table, was not confirmed from the DNA. TRBV21-1 is assigned pseudogene status. The CDR3 is made up of 12 amino acids. The CDR3 is CASRDSFYGYTF. CDR3 bases: TGTGCCAGTCGGGACAGTTTTTATGGCTACACCTTC.

This clone was recorded once. The genes are TRBV6-5 and TRBJ2-3; D not certain. Trimming removed 5 bases at V and 4 bases at J, with 10 bases between. The CDR3 length is 13 residues. Germline V gives CDR1 MNHEY, CDR2 SVGAGI. This CDR3 is CASSVPESDTQYF. CDR3 sequence (DNA): TGTGCCAGCAGTGTGCCGGAGTCAGATACGCAGTATTTT.

The rearrangement uses TRBV25-1 and TRBJ2-1; no clear D. The V gene lost 3 bases and the J gene lost 3 bases, with 3 bases spanning the gap. Germline CDR1 MGHDK, CDR2 SYGVNS. The CDR3 runs to 12 residues. Here the CDR3 DNA reads TGTGCCAGCAGTGAGTACTACAATGAGCAGTTCTTC. It encodes CASSEYYNEQFF.

This chain joins TRBV28 and TRBJ2-2; 7 bases align to TRBD1. This CDR3 is 16 amino acids long. J lost 2 bases, V lost 8 bases, and 11 bases had no gene match. Germline CDR1 MDHEN, CDR2 SYDVKM. DNA of the CDR3: TGTGCCAGCCGGGAACTGGACAGGCCAAACACCGGGGAGCTGTTTTTT. Its protein is CASRELDRPNTGELFF.

This chain links TRBV9 with TRBJ2-3, with 9 bases that match TRBD2. The CDR3 is made up of 16 amino acids. Germline V gives CDR1 SGDLS, CDR2 YYNGEE. V was clipped by 1 base and J by 2 bases; unmatched bases: 5. CDR3 nucleotides: TGTGCCAGCAGCGTACCATCTAGCGGGACCACAGATACGCAGTATTTT. It specifies CASSVPSSGTTDTQYF.

The chain has TRBV6-1 and TRBJ1-2; D unclear. The germline CDR1 and CDR2 sequences are MNHNS and SASEGT. The length of the CDR3 is 12 residues. V was pared by 2 bases and J by 9 bases, with 10 bases between. The CDR3 region has the DNA TGTGCCAGCAGTGAAAGCGAGGATCGCTACACCTTC. Residues: CASSESEDRYTF.

This clone was detected only a few times. The chain carries TRBV11-2 and TRBJ1-5; weak D call: TRBD1 (5 bases). Germline CDR1 is SGHAT and CDR2 is FQNNGV. Trimming took off 1 base at V and 7 bases at J, with 5 bases between the two ends. CDR3 length: 12 amino acids. The CDR3 nucleotides read TGTGCCAGCAGCTTAGGGGGCCAGCCCCAGCATTTT. Translating gives CASSLGGQPQHF.